These 19 T cell receptor beta chains were sequenced from one sample in a study of prognosis after radiotherapy for stage I lung cancer. Amplification of the TCR beta CDR3 (from genomic DNA) was done by two-round multiplex PCR. Initially, in first-round PCR, primers specific to each TRBV and TRBJ gene were used. TCRdb fed the multiplex PCR reads into MiXCR, producing one record per CDR3 protein. The sample shows 24,000 or so distinct CDR3 sequences, about 40% of them seen only once. The sample was PBMCs, taken before or after stereotactic body radiation therapy (not recorded which). The receptors stem from a donor of 50 years or more with non-small cell lung cancer.

By its share, this clonotype is medium-sized (0.01 to 0.1%). The chain links TRBV12-3 or TRBV12-4 to TRBJ2-7; D may match TRBD1 or TRBD2 (5 bases each). The V end lost 3 bases, the J end lost 2 bases, and 11 bases lay between the germline ends. The CDR3 consists of 14 residues. Here the CDR3 DNA reads TGTGCCAGCAGTTTGCGGCGAGGGGCCTACGAGCAGTACTTC. It translates to CASSLRRGAYEQYF.

The chain joins TRBV6-2 or TRBV6-3 to TRBJ1-5; perhaps TRBD1 as D (6 bases). In germline, CDR1 is MNHEY, CDR2 SVGEGT. The length of the CDR3 is 16 residues. The germline V and J ends were trimmed by 11 bases and 2 bases, with 22 bases remaining between them. Written as DNA, the CDR3 is TGTGCCTCGGGGGTAAGGGGGGGCGCAGGCAATCAGCCCCAGCATTTT. The encoded protein is CASGVRGGAGNQPQHF.

The V call is TRBV27, the J call TRBJ2-1; D unclear. Trimming took 0 bases from V and 12 from J, leaving 12 bases between them. Looked up from germline, CDR1 is MNHEY and CDR2 is SMNVEV (reference sequence). The CDR3 is 13 amino acids. In nucleotides, the CDR3 is TGTGCCAGCAGTTTATCGTCTGGTGGGTTGCAGTTCTTC. Encoded protein: CASSLSSGGLQFF.

This rearrangement joins TRBV6-9 to TRBJ1-2; 8 nucleotides agree with TRBD1. The CDR3 has 15 amino acids. CDR1 is MNHGY, CDR2 SVAAGI, per germline. Germline trimming cut 3 bases from V and 7 bases from J; bases unmatched to any gene: 10. The CDR3 protein is CASSYTDRAFLGYTF. Written as DNA, the CDR3 is TGTGCCAGCAGTTACACGGACAGGGCGTTTCTTGGCTACACCTTC.

This clonotype has a handful of counts. The gene calls are TRBV27 and TRBJ1-2; D unclear. The germline V gene encodes CDR1 MNHEY and CDR2 SMNVEV (reference sequence). Trimming took off 8 bases at V and 0 bases at J, with 10 bases between the two ends. CDR3 length: 13 amino acids. CDR3 sequence: CASGRLANYGYTF. CDR3 nucleotides: TGTGCCAGCGGACGGCTAGCTAACTATGGCTACACCTTC.

The sample holds many counts of this clonotype. V and J are TRBV7-8 and TRBJ2-6, with no clear D. Trimming left V 0 bases short and J 2 bases short, with 5 bases between. Germline V gives CDR1 SGHVS, CDR2 FQNEAQ. The CDR3 consists of 15 residues. The DNA for the CDR3 is TGTGCCAGCAGCTTAGCGGGAACTGGGGCCAACGTCCTGACTTTC. Translated, it gives CASSLAGTGANVLTF.

J is TRBJ2-5 and V is TRBV19, with 10 bases fitting TRBD1. This CDR3 region has 16 residues. CDR1 and CDR2 (germline): LNHDA, SQIVND (reference sequence). With 6 bases clipped from V and 8 bases from J, the junction kept 15 bases outside the gene matches. The CDR3 protein is CASSSLWTGGKDTQYF. Here the CDR3 DNA reads TGTGCCAGTAGCTCTCTTTGGACAGGGGGGAAGGATACCCAGTACTTC.

V and J are TRBV20-1 and TRBJ2-7; 7 bases match TRBD2. This CDR3 contains 13 residues. The junction had 16 bases not matched to a gene; V was cut back by 8 bases and J by 9 bases. The germline CDR1 and CDR2 sequences are DFQATT and SNEGSKA (reference sequence). CDR3: CSSRTSAATTQYF. The CDR3 DNA reads as TGCAGTTCCCGAACTAGCGCCGCTACGACGCAGTACTTC.

This clonotype was observed many times. The chain carries TRBV6-1 and TRBJ1-1; D uncertain. V lost 6 bases and J 0 bases, leaving 11 bases between the germline ends. There are 14 residues in the CDR3. The germline CDR1 and CDR2 sequences are MNHNS and SASEGT. CDR3 nucleotide sequence: TGTGCCAGCAGCCAGGCAGGTATGAACACTGAAGCTTTCTTT. Translation gives CASSQAGMNTEAFF.

The rearrangement joins TRBV28 to TRBJ1-3; possibly TRBD1 for D (5 bases). The V and J ends lost 7 bases and 13 bases respectively, with 26 bases between them. The CDR3 sequence is 15 residues long. The germline CDR1 and CDR2 sequences are MDHEN and SYDVKM. The DNA for the CDR3 is TGTGCCAGCAAGGAGGGGCGAGGGGCTGGAAACAAAATATATTTT. Translation: CASKEGRGAGNKIYF.

Remarks on this clonotype: Given a far larger clone just one base away, this is likely a sequencing read error. This chain connects TRBV6-5 to TRBJ1-2; 8 nucleotides line up with TRBD1. This CDR3 has 14 amino acids. The V gene end was trimmed by 7 bases and the J gene end by 3 bases; junction bases not matched to a gene: 7. Germline loops: CDR1 MNHEY, CDR2 SVGAGI. The CDR3 region is CASIDRGGHYGYTF. The CDR3 DNA reads TGTGCCAGCATAGACAGGGGCGGACACTATGGCTACACCTTC.

This clonotype was picked up a small number of times. The gene calls are TRBV29-1 and TRBJ1-2; 12 nucleotides match TRBD1. Trimming removed 7 bases from V and 8 bases from J; junction bases left unmatched: 2. Per germline, CDR1 SQVTM and CDR2 ANQGSEA. This CDR3 is 11 amino acids long. The CDR3 here is CSEGTGGGYTF. The DNA of the CDR3 is TGCAGCGAAGGGACAGGGGGCGGCTACACCTTC. Based on the CDR3 plus reference TRBV29-1 and TRBJ1-2, the full variable domain is SAVISQKPSRDICQRGTSLTIQCQVDSQVTMMFWYRQQPGQSLTLIATANQGSEATYESGFVIDKFPISRPNLTFSTLTVSNMSPEDSSIYLCSEGTGGGYTFGSGTRLTVV.

V is TRBV20-1 and J is TRBJ1-2, with 7 bases that match TRBD1. V lost 1 base to trimming and J lost 5 bases; unmatched junction nucleotides: 10. The CDR3 runs to 15 residues. Germline V CDR1 and CDR2: DFQATT, SNEGSKA (reference sequence). This chain's CDR3 is CSARVVLAGGYGYTF. The CDR3 region has the DNA TGCAGTGCTAGAGTGGTTCTGGCAGGGGGGTATGGCTACACCTTC.

With regard to this clonotype: The CDR3 ends on some other residue instead of the conserved phenylalanine or tryptophan, so this is likely a read error. V usage is TRBV6-1 and J usage is TRBJ1-5; 7 bases line up with TRBD1. Germline values: CDR1 MNHNS, CDR2 SASEGT. Trimming at V came to 4 bases and at J to 0 bases, leaving 9 bases not matched to a gene. The CDR3 sequence is 17 residues long. For the CDR3, the DNA is TGTGCCAGCAGTGGTCCGGGACAGTCCCATAGCAATCAGCCCCAGCATCTT. Its translation: CASSGPGQSHSNQPQHL.

This clonotype has at least ten counts. The chain recombines TRBV19 with TRBJ2-6; 7 positions agree with TRBD1. The germline V gene has CDR1 LNHDA and CDR2 SQIVND (reference sequence). The CDR3 is made up of 15 amino acids. Trimming took 11 bases from V and 0 from J; bases not matched to a gene: 7. As DNA, the CDR3 is TGTGCCGTCCGAGGGGGCTACTCTGGGGCCAACGTCCTGACTTTC. This encodes CAVRGGYSGANVLTF. The entire variable domain, with the rest obtained from reference TRBV19 and TRBJ2-6, is as follows: DGGITQSPKYLFRKEGQNVTLSCEQNLNHDAMYWYRQDPGQGLRLIYYSQIVNDFQKGDIAEGYSVSREKKESFPLTVTSAQKNPTAFYLCAVRGGYSGANVLTFGAGSRLTVL.

Comment on this clonotype: With only one base between it and a far larger clone, this is likely a read error. The chain recombines TRBV6-4 with TRBJ1-2; maybe TRBD1 (5 bases). The V and J ends lost 6 bases and 0 bases respectively, with 14 bases between them. The V gene's germline CDR1 is MRHNA and CDR2 SNTAGT. This CDR3 is built from 15 residues. CDR3 nucleotides: TGTGCCAGCAGCCTACAGGTAGAAACTAACTATGGCTACACCTTC. As protein: CASSLQVETNYGYTF.

This clonotype came up many times. The chain recombines TRBV4-1 with TRBJ1-4, with D hard to call. V lost 3 bases and J lost 0, with 8 bases in between. CDR1 MGHRA and CDR2 YSYEKL come from the germline V gene. This CDR3 has 15 amino acids. CDR3 nucleotide sequence: TGCGCCAGCAGCCACCCGACGGCAACTAATGAAAAACTGTTTTTT. This codes for CASSHPTATNEKLFF.

Ten or more counts support this clonotype. V is TRBV27 and J is TRBJ2-5, with a possible D match to TRBD1 (7 bases). The germline CDR1 and CDR2 sequences are MNHEY and SMNVEV (reference sequence). The CDR3 contains 15 residues. Trimming removed 3 bases from V and 2 bases from J, with 13 bases in between. The CDR3 spells CASSLRRDRQETQYF. The CDR3 DNA is TGTGCCAGCAGTTTGAGGCGGGACAGACAAGAGACCCAGTACTTC.

This chain joins TRBV28 and TRBJ2-1; D tentatively fits TRBD1 or TRBD2 (5 bases each). V dropped 10 bases and J dropped 0 bases, with 19 bases sitting between them. The V gene's germline CDR1 is MDHEN and CDR2 SYDVKM. This CDR3 is 16 amino acids long. CDR3 bases: TGTGCCATCATTTTTCAGAGGGGATCCTCCTACAATGAGCAGTTCTTC. This codes for CAIIFQRGSSYNEQFF.